Listed below are T cell receptor beta chains from one sample, sequenced in a study of cytomegalovirus exposure and HLA in healthy donors. Data came from immunoSEQ multiplex PCR; TCRdb stores just in-frame clones and leaves some out. The table shows about 160,000 clones, with 76% occurring only once. The sequencing sample was made of PBMCs. Receptors originate from a female donor in good health and CMV-seronegative. Each CDR3 is given with its conserved first and last residue. A D gene is named only where the DNA matches it firmly. The size field is filled for only some rows; it gives once, few, many or a size class.

size: once; J: TRBJ2-3; V: TRBV7-9; D: TRBD1; CDR3: CASSLGQGAGTDTQYF; DNA: TGTGCCAGCAGCCTGGGACAGGGTGCTGGCACAGATACGCAGTATTTT
size: -; J: TRBJ2-7; V: TRBV19; D: -; CDR3: CASSISRQETYEQYF; DNA: TGTGCCAGTAGTATCTCGAGACAAGAAACCTACGAGCAGTACTTC
size: -; J: TRBJ2-7; V: TRBV30; D: -; CDR3: CAWRESYEQYF; DNA: TGTGCCTGGAGGGAGTCTTACGAGCAGTACTTC
size: few; J: TRBJ2-6; V: TRBV27; D: -; CDR3: CASCQVSGANVLTF; DNA: TGTGCCAGCTGTCAGGTCTCTGGGGCCAACGTCCTGACTTTC
size: -; J: TRBJ2-7; V: TRBV7-8; D: -; CDR3: CASSSTSSSYEQYF; DNA: TGTGCCAGCAGCTCCACCTCCAGCTCCTACGAGCAGTACTTC
size: few; J: TRBJ2-1; V: TRBV2; D: -; CDR3: CAVLAGTTANEQFF; DNA: TGTGCCGTACTAGCCGGGACGACAGCCAATGAGCAGTTCTTC
size: -; J: TRBJ1-4; V: TRBV19; D: TRBD1; CDR3: CASTPSGTGLEKLFF; DNA: TGTGCCAGTACCCCATCCGGGACAGGGCTTGAAAAACTGTTTTTT
size: -; J: TRBJ1-1; V: TRBV15; D: TRBD1; CDR3: CATSRAGQGAAEAFF; DNA: TGTGCCACCAGCAGAGCAGGGCAGGGGGCCGCTGAAGCTTTCTTT
size: -; J: TRBJ2-7; V: TRBV15; D: TRBD2; CDR3: CATSRELATYEQYF; DNA: TGTGCCACCAGCAGAGAACTAGCGACCTACGAGCAGTACTTC
size: -; J: TRBJ2-5; V: TRBV11-2; D: -; CDR3: CASSSNEFMVETQYF; DNA: TGTGCCAGCAGCTCGAACGAGTTTATGGTGGAGACCCAGTACTTC
size: once; J: TRBJ2-5; V: TRBV5-4; D: -; CDR3: CASSLDGGGGQYF; DNA: TGTGCCAGCAGCTTGGATGGAGGGGGGGGCCAGTACTTC
size: -; J: TRBJ2-7; V: TRBV6-5; D: -; CDR3: CASTLTGTSEQYF; DNA: TGTGCCAGCACCCTGACAGGAACCTCCGAGCAGTACTTC
size: -; J: TRBJ1-1; V: TRBV4-2; D: TRBD1; CDR3: CASSQGTGEAFF; DNA: TGTGCCAGCAGCCAAGGGACAGGTGAAGCTTTCTTT
size: -; J: TRBJ1-5; V: TRBV19; D: TRBD1; CDR3: CASSFGTEYQPQHF; DNA: TGCGCCAGTAGTTTCGGGACAGAGTATCAGCCCCAGCATTTT
size: -; J: TRBJ2-7; V: TRBV6-5; D: TRBD1; CDR3: CASSYSTLGQGGEQYF; DNA: TGTGCCAGCAGTTACTCAACCTTGGGACAGGGAGGCGAGCAGTACTTC
size: -; J: TRBJ2-5; V: TRBV5-6; D: -; CDR3: CASSSRGTQYF; DNA: TGTGCCAGCAGCAGTAGGGGGACCCAGTACTTC
size: few; J: TRBJ1-1; V: TRBV10-3; D: TRBD1; CDR3: CAISVDRGTEAFF; DNA: TGTGCCATCAGTGTTGACAGGGGCACTGAAGCTTTCTTT
size: -; J: TRBJ1-3; V: TRBV6-6; D: -; CDR3: CASTPTSGNTIYF; DNA: TGTGCCAGCACCCCTACTAGTGGAAACACCATATATTTT
size: -; J: TRBJ2-7; V: TRBV5-5; D: TRBD1; CDR3: CASSLVGGQGPREQYF; DNA: TGTGCCAGCAGCTTAGTCGGGGGACAGGGGCCGCGCGAGCAGTACTTC
size: -; J: TRBJ2-7; V: TRBV28; D: TRBD2; CDR3: CASKAGPRAEQYF; DNA: TGTGCCAGCAAAGCGGGACCTCGGGCCGAGCAGTACTTC